This TCR beta chain was recorded in a study of beta chain features in type 1 diabetes. Study results and limitations: Any PCR bias toward short templates would affect both groups alike. Patients with type 1 diabetes showed fewer VDJ junction insertions and more deletions. For Type 1 diabetes patients, all four CD4+ subsets carried TCRB CDR3s that were moderately but significantly shorter.

Sequencing targeted expressed TCRB transcripts, as all isolated RNA had been reverse transcribed. Some clones are missing from TCRdb's copy, which holds only in-frame ones; the method was immunoSEQ multiplex PCR. The data contain almost 350,000 clones, roughly 8% of them seen just once; the ten biggest clones take up 0.44%. A word on this clone: The antigen remains undetermined.

It was one heparinised blood draw, averaging roughly 0.11 L, that each donor gave. Sequencing input: central memory CD4+ T cells from blood. The TCR comes from a young woman in good health.

The CDR3 here is CASSLAGRSTGNEQFF. The DNA of the CDR3 is TGTGCCAGCAGCTTAGCGGGTCGGAGTACGGGCAATGAGCAGTTCTTC. The chain has TRBV7-3 and TRBJ2-1; tentative D call: TRBD2 (5 bases). Trimming took 2 bases from V and 6 from J, leaving 17 bases between them. This CDR3 contains 16 residues. Looked up from germline, CDR1 is SGHTA and CDR2 is FQGTGA.